This T cell receptor (beta chain) was profiled in a study of CD8 T cells in ankylosing spondylitis. Overall study results and limits: According to the report, clones linked to the disease were significantly enriched in matched synovial fluid samples taken from ankylosing spondylitis patients. A TCR beta motif made of fewer than ten highly homologous variants seemed typical of ankylosing spondylitis blood.

MiXCR, run by TCRdb on the 5' RACE reads, gives a single entry per CDR3 protein. The sample carries 230,000 or so distinct CDR3 sequences, about 24% recorded once. This clonotype was recorded at least ten times. Its antigen remains unidentified. This sequence was found in a male donor with ankylosing spondylitis or in good health (not recorded which). The sequencing sample was made of blood, either unsorted or a sorted T cell fraction (not recorded which).

CDR3 DNA: TGTGCCAGCAGCCCCACGGGGTCGAATTCACCCCTCCACTTT. This codes for CASSPTGSNSPLHF. This chain connects TRBV3-1 to TRBJ1-6; D remains ambiguous. The V end lost 4 bases, the J end lost 7 bases, and 11 bases lay between the germline ends. CDR1 is LGHDT, CDR2 YNNKEL, per germline (reference sequence). This CDR3 region has 14 residues.